This record concerns one T cell receptor (beta chain) sequence. Its antigen has not been determined. One base away there is no much larger clone; base qualities are not given. The record originates from a study of shared clonotypes between healthy human individuals (dated by TCRdb to the early 2020s). Regarding the complete study: The cohort included three men and a couple of women between 18 and 49 years of age. For each donor, three plates each were used for CD4 naive and CD4 memory, two plates were used for CD8 naive, and one plate was used for CD8 memory. The study deeply sequenced blood TCR repertoires of about 5 healthy adults to estimate repertoire size and the extent of clonotype sharing between individuals. Between about 0.9 and 10 billion PBMCs per donor were obtained by leukapheresis. To increase sequencing depth and limit assay-specific biases, different laboratories used diverse techniques to prepare libraries and sequence TCR repertoires.

The paper as a whole reports these results and caveats: Pairwise subsampling led to the expectation that sequencing depth would affect the degree of clonotype sharing among donors. The genetic and exposure-history diversity represented was limited by the small number of donors. Roughly 5% of naive CD4, around 3.6% of naive CD8, roughly 2.5% of memory CD4, and about 0.4% of memory CD8 clonotypes were shared across a few donors. Sampling was limited to blood, and TCR repertoires in tissue likely differ from TCR repertoires in blood. Compared with non-shared clonotypes, the clonotypes found in all four sorted-subset donors had higher generation probabilities. Larger estimated clonotype richness was generally found for naive subsets than for memory subsets. Incomplete sequencing was indicated by rarefaction of sorted-subset datasets, despite the large sequencing depth.

CD8 naive samples consisted of CD45RO-negative cells that were positively selected for CCR7, yielding a CD45RA+CCR7+ population without TemRA cells. Donors were healthy HIV-negative adults with no recently reported acute infections or vaccinations. All donors were Caucasian adults living in Nashville, Tennessee, USA. Blood was collected by leukapheresis, and PBMCs were isolated by Ficoll-Histopaque density gradient centrifugation and then cryopreserved in liquid nitrogen vapor phase. Analytical flow cytometry was used to check the purity and quantity of each magnetically sorted T cell population. From each sorted fraction, genomic DNA was isolated and quantified by UV absorbance on a Nanodrop 2000c. Using the deep immunoSEQ assay, TCR CDR3 regions were amplified from genomic DNA by multiplex PCR. Extracted genomic DNA from each cell subset was distributed evenly across all wells of several immunoSEQ 96-well plates, and each plate was treated as a replicate. For sorted subsets, each replicate PCR was loaded with roughly 190 ng genomic DNA, equivalent to some 31,000 T cell genomes. The purified libraries were quantified using a Qubit 3.0 fluorometer, sized with a Bioanalyzer 2100, and then quantified again using the KAPA Library Quantification kit. A separate single-read 150-cycle Illumina NextSeq 550 flow cell was used to sequence each immunoSEQ 96-well plate. Per the source publication's procedure: Because the immunoSEQ output included only junctional sequences and no quality scores, the filtering could not be the same as the filtering used for full-length reads. Sequences were annotated with PyIR, a Python wrapper for IgBLAST v1.9, and V/J genes and CDR3 were assigned using IMGT germline references. Reads with weak V/J assignments (E-value above 1e-6), missing CDR3, stop codons, out-of-frame junctions, or ambiguous translated residues were removed. V3J clonotypes were defined as sequences sharing an identical inferred V gene, J gene, and CDR3 amino acid sequence. To compute the percentage overlap between repertoires, the number of shared unique clonotypes was divided by the size of the smaller repertoire. Repertoire richness was assessed with RTK rarefaction, the Chao1 estimator, and Recon v2.1 estimates of unobserved clonotypes. Generation probabilities for all TCRbeta clonotypes obtained by the gDNA method from several donors were computed using OLGA. The source is immuneACCESS, and TCRdb retained only in-frame sequences with V and J called. Part of the clones is not carried over; for the studies checked, unresolved V genes explain less than half of this, and the remainder is unexplained. The D gene and trimming were derived from the DNA, and the V and J assignments and clone size from that table. This sample lists about 2.1 million clones; just under 95% were detected once. Over 1.5% of the sample goes to the ten largest clones.

V is clipped by 6 bases and J by 8 bases, and the sequence between their germline boundaries is 11 bases long. From the germline V gene, CDR1 is MNHEY and CDR2 is SVGAGI. The CDR3 measures 12 amino acids from cysteine to phenylalanine. The read is trimmed to its CDR3 DNA, 36 bases read in frame from base 1. This TCR was recovered from a young man in good health. Some clones in this sample may be carry-over from other donors' samples. Material for sequencing was naive CD8+ T cells from PBMCs. Interpreted using the paper, the cell subset or site label stands for: CD45RA+CCR7+. The receptor chain draws on TRBV6-5 and TRBJ2-1; the D gene is not confidently resolved. The CDR3 loop reads CASSPLGDEQFF. The sequence in DNA is TGTGCCAGCAGCCCCCTTGGGGATGAGCAGTTCTTC.